This TCR beta chain stems from a study of T-cell reconstitution after alpha-beta-depleted transplantation in children. As concerns this clonotype: Its target is not known.

Molecular barcoding with unique molecular identifiers was used for the TCRbeta library. Each CDR3 protein is one row after TCRdb ran MiXCR on the PCR reads. The sample has hundreds of thousands of distinct CDR3 sequences; around 15% are singletons. Trimming removed 3 bases from V and 0 bases from J; junction bases left unmatched: 17. The germline gives CDR1 ENHRY, CDR2 SYGVKD. This CDR3 has 19 residues. Findings and limits, study-wide: Surviving recipient T cells and thymic progenitors underlay high day-60 TCRbeta diversity in some patients. Hyperexpanded clones declined; after one year, newly produced T cells mostly supplied diversity. Several hundred expanded graft clones reportedly supplied alpha-beta T cells about two months after transplant.

The starting material was PBMCs, mostly from graft donor cells, obtained 360 days after TCRalphabeta/CD19-depleted stem cell transplant. This clonotype originated in a male patient aged 2 to 10 who had a stem cell transplant for acute lymphoblastic leukemia, so the T cells may come from the graft donor. The chain has TRBV10-3 and TRBJ2-7, with 7 bases that match TRBD2. CDR3 amino acids: CAISDWTRGSLRSSYEQYF. In DNA, the CDR3 is TGTGCCATCAGTGACTGGACTAGAGGGTCTCTTAGGAGCTCCTACGAGCAGTACTTC.